The rows below give T cell receptor beta chains drawn from one sample of a study of Ad26.COV2.S vaccination and SARS-CoV-2 variants. Method: immunoSEQ multiplex PCR; TCRdb's copy keeps in-frame clones and lacks some. This table has roughly 420,000 clones, over 75% appearing once. This material consisted of peripheral blood, taken in a trial of Ad26.COV2.S vaccine versus placebo. These receptors were collected from a person aged 18-65 years who received the Ad26.COV2.S COVID-19 vaccine or a placebo. Each CDR3 is given with its conserved first and last residue. D genes are given only for firm matches. Not all rows give a size; the values are once, few, many and, for expanded clones, a class.

DNA	CDR3	V	size	D	J
TGTGCCAGCAGCGTAGTGGGACAGGGGGTCTACGAGCAGTACTTC	CASSVVGQGVYEQYF	TRBV7-9	NA	TRBD1	TRBJ2-7
TGTGCCAGCAGCCAAGATCCGAGGGCGTATGGCTACACCTTC	CASSQDPRAYGYTF	TRBV3-1/TRBV3-2	once	NA	TRBJ1-2
TGTGCCGGAACCCTCGGGGCCCAAGAGACCCAGTACTTC	CAGTLGAQETQYF	TRBV7-2	once	NA	TRBJ2-5
TGTGCCAGTAGCCCTGTGGGGGCCGAATACGAGCAGTACTTC	CASSPVGAEYEQYF	TRBV19	medium-sized	NA	TRBJ2-7
TGTGCCAGCAGCTTGGGACTAGCGCAGTACGAGCAGTACTTC	CASSLGLAQYEQYF	TRBV5-4	few	TRBD2	TRBJ2-7
TGCAGCGCCCGACCCGCGGGGGCCCAAGAGACCCAGTACTTC	CSARPAGAQETQYF	TRBV29-1	NA	NA	TRBJ2-5
TGTGCCACTCGCGGGACTAGCGGCACCGGGGAGCTGTTTTTT	CATRGTSGTGELFF	TRBV24-1	once	TRBD2	TRBJ2-2
TGTGCCAGCAGCGTAGGCGGGGGGCAGGCGGGTGAAGCTTTCTTT	CASSVGGGQAGEAFF	TRBV9	NA	NA	TRBJ1-1
TGCGCCAGCAGCCAAGATCCCCCCGGCGGGGGGATCACTGAAGCTTTCTTT	CASSQDPPGGGITEAFF	TRBV4-3	NA	NA	TRBJ1-1
TGCGCCAGCAGTTATGGGCAGCAGCATCAGCCCCAGCATTTT	CASSYGQQHQPQHF	TRBV23-1	NA	NA	TRBJ1-5
TGTGCCAGCAGCCGCACTACGGAGCAGTTCTTC	CASSRTTEQFF	TRBV7-2	NA	NA	TRBJ2-1
TGTGCCAGCAGCTTAGGCCCGGGGAACAATGAGCAGTTCTTC	CASSLGPGNNEQFF	TRBV11-3	NA	NA	TRBJ2-1
TGCGCCAGCAGCTTGGAAGGGGGTTGGACCGGGGAGCTGTTTTTT	CASSLEGGWTGELFF	TRBV5-1	NA	NA	TRBJ2-2
TGTGCCAGCCGGGCCCCGGCCGCCTACGAGCAGTACTTC	CASRAPAAYEQYF	TRBV6-5	NA	NA	TRBJ2-7
TGTGCCAGCGGTTACGGGTATCCCCAGGGACTGTTTTTT	CASGYGYPQGLFF	TRBV27	NA	NA	TRBJ2-2
TGCGCCAGCAGCCAAGAGATCTCGGTTAGGGACAGGGGGCTTTCCGGGGAGCTGTTTTTT	CASSQEISVRDRGLSGELFF	TRBV4-1	NA	TRBD1	TRBJ2-2
TGTGCCAGCAGCTTGTCGACTGTATACAATGAGCAGTTCTTC	CASSLSTVYNEQFF	TRBV7-3	NA	NA	TRBJ2-1
TGTGCCAGCAGCTTGAAGGGGGGGGCAAAATATTTT	CASSLKGGAKYF	TRBV5-4	NA	NA	TRBJ2-3
TGTGCCAGCAGCGCGATGCAGGGGGACAATGAGCAGTTCTTC	CASSAMQGDNEQFF	TRBV7-6	NA	TRBD1	TRBJ2-1
TGTGCCAGCTCACAGGGGTCGAACACTGAAGCTTTCTTT	CASSQGSNTEAFF	TRBV18	NA	NA	TRBJ1-1
TGTGCCAGCAGTTATTCGACCGGGGGTCCCCTCCACTTT	CASSYSTGGPLHF	TRBV6-5	few	NA	TRBJ1-6
TGTGCCACACCGGGACAGTCCTACAATGAGCAGTTCTTC	CATPGQSYNEQFF	TRBV6-5	NA	TRBD1	TRBJ2-1
TGTGCCTGGAGTGGTCCGCGAGGAAACACTGAAGCTTTCTTT	CAWSGPRGNTEAFF	TRBV30	NA	NA	TRBJ1-1
TGTGCCAGCAGCTTATTTGACCGAACTGAAGCTTTCTTT	CASSLFDRTEAFF	TRBV7-3	NA	NA	TRBJ1-1
TGTGCCAGCAGCCAACGACAGGGCTACAATGAGCAGTTCTTC	CASSQRQGYNEQFF	TRBV4-2	NA	TRBD1	TRBJ2-1
TGTGCCAGCAGCCCACACCTAATTCGGGACACAAGCACAGATACGCAGTATTTT	CASSPHLIRDTSTDTQYF	TRBV7-8	once	NA	TRBJ2-3
TGTGCCAGCAGACCCGCAGGGAACTATGGCTACACCTTC	CASRPAGNYGYTF	TRBV28	NA	NA	TRBJ1-2
TGTGCCAGTAGTAGCGGCCAGCCCCAGCATTTT	CASSSGQPQHF	TRBV19	NA	NA	TRBJ1-5
TGTGCCAGCAGTTTGGGGGGCGTGAACACTGAAGCTTTCTTT	CASSLGGVNTEAFF	TRBV27	NA	NA	TRBJ1-1
TGCGCCAGCAGCCCCGGGACAGTAGCCAAAAACATTCAGTACTTC	CASSPGTVAKNIQYF	TRBV4-3	once	TRBD1	TRBJ2-4
TGTGCCATCAGTGAGTCTAAGCGGGTGAGCACAGATACGCAGTATTTT	CAISESKRVSTDTQYF	TRBV10-3	NA	NA	TRBJ2-3
TGTGCCAGCAGCCAACAGGACAGGGGCAGCGACGAGCAGTACTTC	CASSQQDRGSDEQYF	TRBV3-1/TRBV3-2	once	TRBD1	TRBJ2-7
TGCGCCAGCAGCTTACAACCGGGACGGGATTACAATGAGCAGTTCTTC	CASSLQPGRDYNEQFF	TRBV5-1	NA	NA	TRBJ2-1
TGTGCCAGCACTTACCACGGGGACCTACCTGGAGGTGAGCAGTTCTTC	CASTYHGDLPGGEQFF	TRBV9	NA	NA	TRBJ2-1
TGTGCCAGCAGCCCAGGGGGAAGAGGTGAGCAGTTCTTC	CASSPGGRGEQFF	TRBV7-2	few	TRBD1	TRBJ2-1
TGTGCCAGCAGAACTGGACAGGGGCCTTCCAACGAGCAGTACTTC	CASRTGQGPSNEQYF	TRBV6-5	NA	TRBD1	TRBJ2-7
TGTGCCAGCAGCTTGGGGACTAGCAGCGAGCAGTTCTTC	CASSLGTSSEQFF	TRBV7-3	NA	TRBD2	TRBJ2-1
TGCGCCAGCAGCCAGGGACAGGGGTCCTACGAGCAGTACTTC	CASSQGQGSYEQYF	TRBV4-3	NA	TRBD1	TRBJ2-7
TGTGCCAGTAGTAAAGGAACTAATGAAAAACTGTTTTTT	CASSKGTNEKLFF	TRBV19	NA	NA	TRBJ1-4
TGTGCCAGCAGCCCAGGGACAGGGGGCGTTCAGCCCCAGCATTTT	CASSPGTGGVQPQHF	TRBV9	NA	TRBD1	TRBJ1-5
TGTGCCAGCAGTGAAATCGGGGTTAGGGCAGATACGCAGTATTTT	CASSEIGVRADTQYF	TRBV2	NA	NA	TRBJ2-3
TGTGCCTGGAGAGGCTCCCCCACTGAGCAGTTCTTC	CAWRGSPTEQFF	TRBV30	NA	NA	TRBJ2-1
TGCGCCAGCAGCCAAGATCAGCTAGGCACAGATACGCAGTATTTT	CASSQDQLGTDTQYF	TRBV4-1	NA	NA	TRBJ2-3
TGTGCCAGCAGCCGTAGACAGGGGAACTATGGCTACACCTTC	CASSRRQGNYGYTF	TRBV28	once	TRBD1	TRBJ1-2
TGTGCCAGCAGCCAAGATCCCTACGAGCAGTACTTC	CASSQDPYEQYF	TRBV3-1/TRBV3-2	few	NA	TRBJ2-7
TGTGCCAGCAGTTGGACCTACCGGGATCGGGCAGAGACCCAGTACTTC	CASSWTYRDRAETQYF	TRBV28	NA	NA	TRBJ2-5